A single T cell receptor (beta chain) is shown here with its context. This clonotype was seen only a few times. Which antigen it targets is not known. Base qualities are not at hand, and no much larger clone is one base apart. The sample is drawn from a study of patients and donors after allogeneic stem cell transplantation (dated by TCRdb to 2020 to 2022). The protocol used for the library was RT-PCR. The instrument given in TCRdb is NextSeq 550. Clones were called with MiXCR by TCRdb after fastp trimmed the public reads at Q25, and only in-frame beta chains were retained. Each record represents a unique CDR3 protein, reported with the most common genes and DNA among its rows. This sample gives about 19,000 distinct CDR3 sequences in total; around 5% of them show up just once. The top ten constitute about 37% of the sample. This clonotype was sampled from a human donor who was either an allogeneic HSCT recipient or a stem cell or donor lymphocyte infusion donor (not recorded which). It is not recorded whose cells these are; they may come from a transplant donor. The specimen sequenced was blood, either unsorted or a sorted T cell fraction (not recorded which).

The CDR3 region has the sequence CASSREPGLAGVTDTQYF. The bases are TGTGCCAGTAGTAGGGAACCGGGACTAGCGGGAGTCACAGATACGCAGTATTTT. The chain joins TRBV19 to TRBJ2-3, with 14 bases matching TRBD2. Taken from cysteine to phenylalanine, the CDR3 has 18 residues. Of the read, only the CDR3 DNA is kept; its 54 bases are in frame from base 1. CDR1 and CDR2 (LNHDA, SQIVND) derive from the germline V gene (reference sequence). V has 4 bases trimmed and J has 2 bases trimmed; junction bases matching no gene number 8.